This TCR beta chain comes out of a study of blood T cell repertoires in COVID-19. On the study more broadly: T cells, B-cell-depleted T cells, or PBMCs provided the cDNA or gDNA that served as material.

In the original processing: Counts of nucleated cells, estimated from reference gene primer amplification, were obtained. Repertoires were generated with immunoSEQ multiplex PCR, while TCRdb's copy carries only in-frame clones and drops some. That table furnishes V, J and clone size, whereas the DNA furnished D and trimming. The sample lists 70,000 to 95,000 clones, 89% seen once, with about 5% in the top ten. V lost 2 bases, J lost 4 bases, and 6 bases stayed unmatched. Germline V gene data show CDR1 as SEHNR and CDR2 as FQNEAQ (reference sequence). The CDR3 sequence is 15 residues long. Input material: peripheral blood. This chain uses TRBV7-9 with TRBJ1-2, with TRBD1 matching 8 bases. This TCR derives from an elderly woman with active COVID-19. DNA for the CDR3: TGTGCCAGCAGCTTAAGTATCCAGGGGGCCTATGGCTACACCTTC. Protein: CASSLSIQGAYGYTF.